One TCR beta chain is described in this entry. TCRdb's copy holds only in-frame clones and misses some; the assay was immunoSEQ multiplex PCR. The sample yields roughly 93,000 clones, roughly 89% seen once. The data were obtained in a study of preoperative IRX-2 immunotherapy in early breast cancer. As for treatment: preoperative locoregional IRX-2 cytokine immunotherapy. Samples came from a phase Ib trial of preoperative locoregional IRX-2 cytokine immunotherapy. This TCR derives from a human donor with breast cancer. The specimen comprised tumor tissue, sampled after IRX-2 immunotherapy.

The CDR3 DNA reads TGTGCCAGCAGCCAAACCTTCAGGGGCACAGATACGCAGTATTTT. Residues: CASSQTFRGTDTQYF. The chain employs TRBV14 and TRBJ2-3, with a tentative D call TRBD1 (5 bases). The CDR3 totals 15 residues. V was pared by 2 bases and J by 1 base, with 10 bases between. The germline V gene has CDR1 SGHDN and CDR2 FVKESK.